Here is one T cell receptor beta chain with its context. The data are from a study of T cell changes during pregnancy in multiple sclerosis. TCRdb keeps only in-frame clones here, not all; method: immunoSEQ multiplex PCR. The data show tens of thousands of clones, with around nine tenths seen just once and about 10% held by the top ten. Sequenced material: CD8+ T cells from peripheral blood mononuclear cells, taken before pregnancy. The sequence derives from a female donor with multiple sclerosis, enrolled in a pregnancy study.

The DNA of the CDR3 is TGTGCCAGTAGTATAGACTTGGATGGGGGAGGGGGCACTGAAGCTTTCTTT. This codes for CASSIDLDGGGGTEAFF. The chain recombines TRBV19 with TRBJ1-1; D might be TRBD1 (6 bases). Germline V lookup: CDR1 LNHDA, CDR2 SQIVND (reference sequence). Trimming left V 0 bases short and J 4 bases short, with 18 bases between. The CDR3 extends over 17 amino acids.